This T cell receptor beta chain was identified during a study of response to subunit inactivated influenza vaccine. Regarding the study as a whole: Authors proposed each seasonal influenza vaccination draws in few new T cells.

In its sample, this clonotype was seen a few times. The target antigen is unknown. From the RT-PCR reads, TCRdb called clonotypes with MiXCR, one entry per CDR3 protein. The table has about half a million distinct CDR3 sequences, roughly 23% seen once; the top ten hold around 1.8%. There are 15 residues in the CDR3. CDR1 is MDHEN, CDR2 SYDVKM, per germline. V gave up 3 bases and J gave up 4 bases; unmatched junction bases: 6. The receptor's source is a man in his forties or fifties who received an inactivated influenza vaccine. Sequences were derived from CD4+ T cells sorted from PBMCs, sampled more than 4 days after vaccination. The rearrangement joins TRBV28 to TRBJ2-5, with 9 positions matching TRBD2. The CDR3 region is CASSFSRGGLETQYF. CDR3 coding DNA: TGTGCCAGCAGTTTCTCGCGGGGGGGCCTAGAGACCCAGTACTTC. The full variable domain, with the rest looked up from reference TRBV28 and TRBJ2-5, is DVKVTQSSRYLVKRTGEKVFLECVQDMDHENMFWYRQDPGLGLRLIYFSYDVKMKEKGDIPEGYSVSREKKERFSLILESASTNQTSMYLCASSFSRGGLETQYFGPGTRLLVL.